The clone carrying this T cell receptor (beta chain) has ten or more counts. Its cognate antigen is unknown. Germline V gene sequence: CDR1 MNHEY, CDR2 SMNVEV (reference sequence). Trimming cost V 3 bases and J 11 bases, with 16 bases left between them. This CDR3 comprises 13 residues. The time point denotes: after preoperative PTX-NDP chemotherapy. Paclitaxel-nedaplatin chemotherapy was given to patients ahead of their surgery. The data originate from a study of esophageal squamous cell carcinoma under preoperative chemotherapy. Study observations and caveats: Peripheral T cells migrating into the tumor appeared to partly supply post-treatment tumor-infiltrating lymphocytes. Paclitaxel-nedaplatin therapy caused immediate, substantial clonotype frequency changes. Peripheral T cells showed a significant TCR diversity increase after chemotherapy, unlike tumor-infiltrating lymphocytes.

Via MiXCR, TCRdb re-called the PCR reads, giving one row per CDR3 protein. The sample has 30,000 to 35,000 distinct CDR3 sequences, around 50% seen once; the top ten hold roughly 24%. Sampling took place from a patient given preoperative chemotherapy. The clonotype comes from a human donor with esophageal squamous cell carcinoma. The donor label of this sample is uncertain. This chain connects TRBV27 to TRBJ2-5; D is perhaps TRBD2 (5 bases). The CDR3 reads CASSFADGDEQYF. The CDR3 nucleotides are TGTGCCAGCAGTTTCGCCGACGGGGATGAGCAGTACTTC.